Each of the 8 T cell receptor beta chains below was sequenced from the same sample in a study of CD8+ T cells in alopecia areata (dated by TCRdb to between 2017 and 2018). The sample's time point label, decoded: baseline before oral tofacitinib. Libraries were made using the immunoSEQ multiplex PCR assay. For TCR sequencing, RNA was extracted from every sample and reverse transcribed into cDNA to serve as template. TCRdb provides this immuneACCESS table in a form limited to in-frame rearrangements. Some clones are lacking; in checked studies, under half of them reflect an unresolved V gene, and why the rest are absent is not known. Here the sample has around 200,000 clones; roughly 59% occur a single time. Together, the top ten hold 1.5% to 2% of the sample. The sequences come from CD4+ T cells sorted from blood, collected at week 0. These receptor sequences come from a human donor with alopecia areata.

This clone was picked up a small number of times. The chain couples TRBV18 to TRBJ2-7; a possible D gene is TRBD1 (7 bases). V was trimmed by 3 bases and J by 3 bases, leaving 12 bases between them. CDR1 is KGHSH and CDR2 is LQKENI in the germline V gene. This CDR3 is 14 amino acids long. CDR3 loop: CASSPAGGNYEQYF. The CDR3 DNA is TGTGCCAGCTCACCGGCAGGGGGGAACTACGAGCAGTACTTC. Complete variable domain (other parts from reference TRBV18 and TRBJ2-7): NAGVMQNPRHLVRRRGQEARLRCSPMKGHSHVYWYRQLPEEGLKFMVYLQKENIIDESGMPKERFSAEFPKEGPSILRIQQVVRGDSAAYFCASSPAGGNYEQYFGPGTRLTVT.

Here the CDR3 reads CASSLAGSDYEQYF. CDR3 nucleotide sequence: TGTGCCAGCAGCTTAGCTGGGTCCGACTACGAGCAGTACTTC. The chain uses TRBV11-3 and TRBJ2-7; no clear D gene. Trimming took 1 base from V and 3 from J, leaving 10 bases between them. CDR3 length equals 14 residues. Germline loops: CDR1 SGHNT, CDR2 YENEEA. The full variable domain, in which reference TRBV11-3 and TRBJ2-7 provide the parts outside the CDR3, is EAGVVQSPRYKIIEKKQPVAFWCNPISGHNTLYWYLQNLGQGPELLIRYENEEAVDDSQLPKDRFSAERLKGVDSTLKIQPAELGDSAVYLCASSLAGSDYEQYFGPGTRLTVT.

The rearrangement uses TRBV10-2 and TRBJ2-7; 8 bases are a match to TRBD2. This CDR3 has 16 residues. Germline V gene lookup returns CDR1 WSHSY and CDR2 SAAADI. The ends lost 6 bases at V and 1 base at J; junction bases unmatched: 11. CDR3 nucleotides: TGCGCCAGCAGATTAGCGGGGAATGCTGCATCCTACGAGCAGTACTTC. It codes for CASRLAGNAASYEQYF.

The chain uses TRBV7-9 and TRBJ2-3; D unclear. V was cut by 7 bases and J by 6 bases, with 11 bases left in between. Germline lookup yields CDR1 SEHNR and CDR2 FQNEAQ (reference sequence). The CDR3 contains 12 residues. CDR3 sequence: CASTLLGDTQYF. CDR3 coding DNA: TGTGCCAGCACCCTACTGGGGGATACGCAGTATTTT.

V is TRBV19 and J is TRBJ2-7, with unresolved D. Trimming shortened V by 8 bases and J by 0 bases, and 17 bases separated the two germline ends. CDR3 length equals 15 residues. Germline V gives CDR1 LNHDA, CDR2 SQIVND (reference sequence). The CDR3 region is CASGLGGPTSYEQYF. The CDR3 DNA follows: TGTGCCAGTGGTCTTGGCGGACCGACCTCCTACGAGCAGTACTTC.

The J gene is TRBJ2-6, the V gene TRBV29-1, with TRBD2 as a possible D gene (5 bases). The CDR3 loop spans 14 amino acids. Germline V gene sequence: CDR1 SQVTM, CDR2 ANQGSEA. Between the trimmed V and J ends, which lost 6 bases and 0 bases, there was a span of 9 bases. CDR3 sequence (DNA): TGCAGCGTCGGGAAGAGCTCTGGGGCCAACGTCCTGACTTTC. It codes for CSVGKSSGANVLTF.

The chain is built from TRBV30 and TRBJ2-2; D perhaps matches TRBD1 (6 bases). The CDR3 consists of 15 residues. The ends were cut back, 3 bases at V and 2 bases at J, with 13 bases in the middle. The germline CDR1 and CDR2 sequences are GTSNPN and SVGIG (reference sequence). DNA for the CDR3: TGTGCCTGGAGGCGACAGGTCCGAAACACCGGGGAGCTGTTTTTT. It is translated as CAWRRQVRNTGELFF.

There are a few counts of this clone. The V and J genes are TRBV7-6 and TRBJ2-5, with D unresolved. V dropped 1 base and J dropped 3 bases, with 9 bases sitting between them. Germline assignment: CDR1 SGHVS and CDR2 FNYEAQ. The CDR3 extends over 14 amino acids. DNA of the CDR3: TGTGCCAGCAGCTTAGGAGTGACGAAAGAGACCCAGTACTTC. Its translation is CASSLGVTKETQYF.